The 26 T cell receptor beta chains presented below share a single source sample, sequenced in a study of beta chain features in type 1 diabetes. Study-level points and caveats: Shorter TCRB CDR3s, moderately but significantly so, marked every one of the four CD4+ subsets in Type 1 diabetes patients.

The whole isolated RNA underwent reverse transcription, so sequencing captured expressed TCRB transcripts. Sequenced by immunoSEQ multiplex PCR; TCRdb stores in-frame clones only, minus some. The table has about 190,000 clones, roughly 8% seen once. No cognate antigen is known for these TCRs. The sequenced material came from central memory CD4+ T cells from blood. The source of these receptors is a man in his late teens or twenties with type 1 diabetes.

V usage is TRBV5-4 and J usage is TRBJ2-6, with D possibly matching TRBD2 (6 bases). V was pared by 7 bases and J by 3 bases, with 14 bases between. CDR1 is SGHNT, CDR2 YYREEE, per germline (reference sequence). This CDR3 is 15 amino acids long. The CDR3 nucleotides are TGTGCCAGCGGTCGCCGGGGGTATGGGGCCAACGTCCTGACTTTC. This sequence encodes CASGRRGYGANVLTF. Full variable domain (remainder filled in from reference TRBV5-4 and TRBJ2-6): ETGVTQSPTHLIKTRGQQVTLRCSSQSGHNTVSWYQQALGQGPQFIFQYYREEENGRGNFPPRFSGLQFPNYSSELNVNALELDDSALYLCASGRRGYGANVLTFGAGSRLTVL.

The rearrangement uses TRBV5-1 and TRBJ2-6; perhaps TRBD2 as D (6 bases). Germline CDR1 SGHRS, CDR2 YFSETQ. V lost 0 bases to trimming and J lost 1 base, with 14 bases between them. The CDR3 totals 18 residues. The CDR3 protein is CASSLGAGPTSGANVLTF. CDR3 sequence (DNA): TGCGCCAGCAGCTTGGGTGCGGGACCTACATCTGGGGCCAACGTCCTGACTTTC. The full variable domain, completed using reference TRBV5-1 and TRBJ2-6, is KAGVTQTPRYLIKTRGQQVTLSCSPISGHRSVSWYQQTPGQGLQFLFEYFSETQRNKGNFPGRFSGRQFSNSRSEMNVSTLELGDSALYLCASSLGAGPTSGANVLTFGAGSRLTVL.

V gene TRBV11-2 combines with J gene TRBJ2-5, with 11 bases fitting TRBD2. The J segment lost 3 bases and the V segment lost 2 bases, leaving 5 bases of the junction unmatched. Germline V gene lookup returns CDR1 SGHAT and CDR2 FQNNGV. CDR3 length: 16 amino acids. DNA for the CDR3: TGTGCCAGCAGCTTACTAGCGGGAGGACCAGAAGAGACCCAGTACTTC. As protein: CASSLLAGGPEETQYF.

The chain links TRBV20-1 to TRBJ2-1; D gene ambiguous. V lost 5 bases to trimming and J lost 8 bases, with 7 bases between them. CDR3 size: 10 residues. Germline V gene lookup returns CDR1 DFQATT and CDR2 SNEGSKA (reference sequence). The CDR3 nucleotides read TGCAGTGCTGCCCGGGATGAGCAGTTCTTC. Its protein product is CSAARDEQFF.

The genes are TRBV28 and TRBJ1-4; TRBD1 matches 7 bases. Germline lookup yields CDR1 MDHEN and CDR2 SYDVKM. V was pared by 7 bases and J by 0 bases, with 5 bases of the junction left unmatched. The CDR3 is 15 residues long. The CDR3 spells CASISGGTTNEKLFF. The CDR3 nucleotides are TGTGCCAGCATTTCAGGGGGAACAACTAATGAAAAACTGTTTTTT.

This sequence joins TRBV7-2 and TRBJ2-5; 8 nucleotides match TRBD1. Unmatched junction bases numbered 5, after V lost 4 bases and J lost 4 bases. Germline assignment: CDR1 SGHTA and CDR2 FQGNSA. The CDR3 covers 14 residues. CDR3 coding DNA: TGTGCCAGCAGCTCCCCAGGGGGCTCAGAGACCCAGTACTTC. Translating it yields CASSSPGGSETQYF.

This clone occurred a few times. The V gene is TRBV18, the J gene TRBJ1-3; D may be TRBD1 (6 bases). V was clipped by 3 bases and J by 0 bases, with 9 bases between them. CDR3 length: 15 residues. Germline-derived CDR1 and CDR2 are KGHSH and LQKENI. The CDR3 DNA sequence: TGTGCCAGCTCACCCGGACAGCTCTCTGGAAACACCATATATTTT. Translation: CASSPGQLSGNTIYF.

The chain links TRBV6-1 to TRBJ2-7, with D perhaps TRBD1 (5 bases). Trimming shortened V by 1 base and J by 7 bases, and 8 bases separated the two germline ends. CDR3 length: 12 residues. Germline loops: CDR1 MNHNS, CDR2 SASEGT. The CDR3 nucleotides read TGTGCCAGCAGTGAAGAGTGGACAGAGCAGTACTTC. Encoded protein: CASSEEWTEQYF.

The sample holds many counts of this clone. Given the absence of the conserved phenylalanine or tryptophan at the CDR3 end, a read error is likely. It is unclear where the CDR3 begins or ends on the DNA, so no DNA is shown, and the CDR3 is as TCRdb lists it. This chain links TRBV10-3 with TRBJ2-4; the table's D call, TRBD1, was not checked against the DNA. Termini included, the CDR3 measures 8 amino acids. Germline lookup yields CDR1 ENHRY and CDR2 SYGVKD. The CDR3 here is CAISHRGG.

The rearrangement links TRBV6-5 to TRBJ2-3; 14 bases match TRBD2. The CDR3 covers 14 residues. V shed 6 bases and J 7 bases; nucleotides not matched to a gene: 3. CDR1 is MNHEY and CDR2 is SVGAGI in the germline V gene. The CDR3 reads CASRRLAGGNTQYF. CDR3 nucleotides: TGTGCCAGCAGACGACTAGCGGGGGGGAATACGCAGTATTTT.

CDR3 loop: CASSPAQGSYEQYF. The DNA for the CDR3 is TGTGCCAGCAGCCCAGCACAGGGGTCGTACGAGCAGTACTTC. This rearrangement joins TRBV7-2 to TRBJ2-7; 7 nucleotides line up with TRBD1. The V segment lost 5 bases and the J segment 4 bases; nucleotides outside the gene matches: 8. Germline V gene sequence: CDR1 SGHTA, CDR2 FQGNSA. The CDR3 has 14 amino acids.

This clone occurred a few times. The chain is built from TRBV9 and TRBJ1-1; D is unclear. V lost 3 bases and J lost 1, with 13 bases in between. The V gene's germline CDR1 is SGDLS and CDR2 YYNGEE. The CDR3 has 15 amino acids. CDR3 sequence: CASSAGSTENTEAFF. DNA for the CDR3: TGTGCCAGCAGCGCGGGGTCGACGGAGAACACTGAAGCTTTCTTT.

This clone was observed a few times. This chain joins TRBV18 and TRBJ1-2; 7 positions agree with TRBD1. CDR3 length equals 13 residues. V lost 4 bases, J lost 7 bases, and 6 bases stayed unmatched. Germline V CDR1 and CDR2: KGHSH, LQKENI. CDR3 amino acids: CASSRTGQIGYTF. CDR3 DNA sequence: TGTGCCAGCTCACGAACGGGACAGATTGGCTACACCTTC.

This clone appeared a few times. V gene TRBV2 combines with J gene TRBJ2-1; 7 positions match TRBD2. Germline values: CDR1 SNHLY, CDR2 FYNNEI. With 10 bases clipped from V and 0 bases from J, the junction kept 6 bases outside the gene matches. The CDR3 has 14 amino acids. CDR3 sequence: CANQRGSSYNEQFF. DNA of the CDR3: TGTGCCAACCAGCGGGGAAGCTCCTACAATGAGCAGTTCTTC.

A few counts support this clone. The V and J genes are TRBV30 and TRBJ2-7, with unresolved D. Germline loops: CDR1 GTSNPN, CDR2 SVGIG (reference sequence). V shed 8 bases and J shed 1 base, with 6 bases lying between them. CDR3 size: 10 residues. Written as DNA, the CDR3 is TGTGCCCGTCGGTCCTACGAGCAGTACTTC. Its protein is CARRSYEQYF.

This chain joins TRBV2 and TRBJ2-5; D unresolved. Matching the DNA end better, TRBJ2-7 makes the J call doubtful. This CDR3 is built from 14 residues. The germline CDR1 and CDR2 sequences are SNHLY and FYNNEI. The CDR3: CASSDLLEVPEQYF. CDR3 nucleotides: TGTGCCAGCAGTGATTTGCTAGAGGTCCCCGAGCAGTACTTC.

This clone was recorded a few times. The V and J genes are TRBV25-1 and TRBJ1-5, with D possibly TRBD1 on 5 matching bases. The CDR3 loop spans 13 amino acids. The V and J ends lost 5 bases and 5 bases respectively, with 10 bases between them. Germline CDR1 MGHDK, CDR2 SYGVNS. CDR3 nucleotide sequence: TGTGCCAGCAGTTCGCAGGGTTATCAGCCCCAGCATTTT. It is translated as CASSSQGYQPQHF. Based on the CDR3 plus reference TRBV25-1 and TRBJ1-5, the full variable domain is EADIYQTPRYLVIGTGKKITLECSQTMGHDKMYWYQQDPGMELHLIHYSYGVNSTEKGDLSSESTVSRIRTEHFPLTLESARPSHTSQYLCASSSQGYQPQHFGDGTRLSIL.

The rearrangement joins TRBV2 to TRBJ2-3; perhaps TRBD1 as D (6 bases). The V gene's germline CDR1 is SNHLY and CDR2 FYNNEI. The length of the CDR3 is 14 residues. Trimming cost V 3 bases and J 4 bases, with 11 bases left between them. CDR3 in amino acids: CASSDWTAADTQYF. CDR3 sequence (DNA): TGTGCCAGCAGTGATTGGACAGCCGCAGATACGCAGTATTTT.

The chain is built from TRBV28 and TRBJ2-7; D may be TRBD2 (7 bases). There are 15 residues in the CDR3. Trimming took off 5 bases at V and 6 bases at J, with 20 bases between the two ends. Germline V gives CDR1 MDHEN, CDR2 SYDVKM. CDR3 nucleotide sequence: TGTGCCAGCAGTGAGTACGGGGGGCGAGTGGGCGAGCAGTACTTC. Translated: CASSEYGGRVGEQYF.

In regard to this clone: Other nucleotide sequences in the sample specify the same CDR3. The chain joins TRBV11-2 to TRBJ1-1; 8 bases match TRBD1. V dropped 5 bases and J dropped 5; count of bases not matched to a gene: 7. Germline lookup yields CDR1 SGHAT and CDR2 FQNNGV. CDR3 length: 14 residues. The DNA for the CDR3 is TGTGCCAGCAGCCTAACAGGGGGGCGGACTGAAGCTTTCTTT. Amino acid sequence: CASSLTGGRTEAFF.

This clone was found a few times. The DNA of the CDR3 is TGTGCCAGCTCCGGCGGGTCCTACGAGCAGTACTTC. This encodes CASSGGSYEQYF. V and J are TRBV18 and TRBJ2-7; the D gene is possibly TRBD2 (5 bases). The CDR3 is 12 amino acids. CDR1 is KGHSH and CDR2 is LQKENI in the germline V gene. Trimming stripped 6 bases from V and 1 base from J, with 7 bases between.

This clone was counted a few times. The CDR3 loop is CASSWDRIRETQYF. The DNA for the CDR3 is TGTGCCAGCAGTTGGGACAGGATCAGAGAGACCCAGTACTTC. The chain combines TRBV28 with TRBJ2-5; TRBD1 matches at 8 bases. The germline CDR1 and CDR2 sequences are MDHEN and SYDVKM. Trimming cost V 4 bases and J 4 bases; bases outside gene matches: 5. This CDR3 is built from 14 residues.

The rearrangement uses TRBV30 and TRBJ2-2; the D gene is possibly TRBD1 (5 bases). CDR3 length: 13 amino acids. Germline V lookup: CDR1 GTSNPN, CDR2 SVGIG (reference sequence). V was shortened by 2 bases and J by 3 bases, with 7 bases between the two germline ends. Here the CDR3 DNA reads TGTGCCTGGAGTAGCAGGGACACCGGGGAGCTGTTTTTT. The encoded protein is CAWSSRDTGELFF.

The J gene is TRBJ2-7, the V gene TRBV5-1; 9 nucleotides line up with TRBD2. The CDR3 totals 15 residues. With V trimmed by 5 bases and J by 7 bases, 13 bases remained unmatched. Germline V gives CDR1 SGHRS, CDR2 YFSETQ. Here the CDR3 DNA reads TGCGCCAGCAGGTACGACGTAGCGGGAGTAAAGGAGCAGTACTTC. Amino acids: CASRYDVAGVKEQYF.

The V call is TRBV12-5, the J call TRBJ1-5; D not resolved. The CDR3 is 12 amino acids. Trimming cost V 3 bases and J 5 bases, with 5 bases left between them. Germline-derived CDR1 and CDR2 are LGHNT and FRNRAP. The CDR3 loop reads CASGLLDQPQHF. The CDR3 DNA reads TGTGCTAGTGGTTTATTAGATCAGCCCCAGCATTTT.

This clone came up a few times. This rearrangement joins TRBV7-9 to TRBJ2-1, with 11 bases fitting TRBD2. The germline CDR1 and CDR2 sequences are SEHNR and FQNEAQ (reference sequence). V was clipped by 5 bases and J by 6 bases; unmatched bases: 6. The CDR3 is 15 residues long. The CDR3 spells CASSHGTSGFNEQFF. CDR3 bases: TGTGCCAGCAGCCACGGGACTAGCGGTTTCAATGAGCAGTTCTTC.